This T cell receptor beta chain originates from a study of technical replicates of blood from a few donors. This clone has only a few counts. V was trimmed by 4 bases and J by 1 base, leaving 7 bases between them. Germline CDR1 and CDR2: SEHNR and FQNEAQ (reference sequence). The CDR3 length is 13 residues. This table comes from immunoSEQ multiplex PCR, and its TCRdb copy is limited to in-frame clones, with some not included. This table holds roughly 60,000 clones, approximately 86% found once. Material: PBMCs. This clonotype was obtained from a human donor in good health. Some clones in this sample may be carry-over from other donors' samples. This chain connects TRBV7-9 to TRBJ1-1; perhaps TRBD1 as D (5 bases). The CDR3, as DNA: TGTGCCAGCAGCTCAACAGGGAACACTGAAGCTTTCTTT. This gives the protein CASSSTGNTEAFF.